The 2 T cell receptor beta chains reported below all come from one sample, sequenced in a study of T cell responses to AZD1222 COVID-19 vaccine. Measured with immunoSEQ multiplex PCR; TCRdb has only the in-frame clones, and not every one. In the table there are 130,000 or so clones, approximately 88% of which are singletons. Sample: peripheral blood, taken on day 0 of AZD1222 vaccination. These receptors originate from an adult in good health.

V and J are TRBV9 and TRBJ1-2; a possible D gene is TRBD1 (6 bases). The CDR3 runs to 15 residues. V was cut by 3 bases and J by 0 bases, with 12 bases left in between. Looked up from germline, CDR1 is SGDLS and CDR2 is YYNGEE. The CDR3 sequence: CASSAGGQTNYGYTF. The CDR3, as DNA: TGTGCCAGCAGCGCCGGGGGCCAGACTAACTATGGCTACACCTTC.

The V gene is TRBV2, the J gene TRBJ1-1; the D is unclear. CDR1 is SNHLY, CDR2 FYNNEI, per germline. This CDR3 has 13 amino acids. V lost 6 bases to trimming and J lost 1 base, with 9 bases between them. The chain's CDR3 is CASSPEGNTEAFF. The DNA of the CDR3 is TGTGCCAGCAGCCCCGAGGGGAACACTGAAGCTTTCTTT.